A single sample gave rise to the 2 T cell receptor beta chains below, sequenced in a study of CD8 T cells in ankylosing spondylitis. Each CDR3 protein is one row after TCRdb ran MiXCR on the 5' RACE reads. Among roughly 120,000 distinct CDR3 sequences listed, around 13% were seen once. Sequenced material: blood, either unsorted or a sorted T cell fraction (not recorded which). These receptors originate from a female donor with ankylosing spondylitis or in good health (not recorded which).

The chain is built from TRBV20-1 and TRBJ2-1; TRBD2 aligns across 10 bases. The CDR3 covers 18 residues. Trimming at V came to 3 bases and at J to 1 base, leaving 12 bases not matched to a gene. In germline, CDR1 is DFQATT, CDR2 SNEGSKA (reference sequence). In DNA, the CDR3 is TGCAGTGCTAGGTCCCCGGTCAGCGGGAGGGTGTCCTACAATGAGCAGTTCTTC. Protein product: CSARSPVSGRVSYNEQFF.

The chain has TRBV28 and TRBJ1-1, with D unclear. In germline, CDR1 is MDHEN, CDR2 SYDVKM. This CDR3 is 13 amino acids long. V lost 7 bases and J lost 4, with 13 bases in between. This chain's CDR3 is CASTPQAGTEAFF. CDR3 in DNA: TGTGCCAGCACCCCCCAGGCGGGCACTGAAGCTTTCTTT.